These 27 T cell receptor beta chains originate from one sample sequenced in a study of blood T cell repertoires in COVID-19. Clones were sequenced by immunoSEQ multiplex PCR, and TCRdb holds only the in-frame ones, with some missing. The repertoire consists of some 200,000 clones, with around nine tenths occurring once and the leading ten covering roughly an eighth. Sequences were obtained from peripheral blood. The receptor source for this set is a woman aged 70 to 79 with COVID-19, enrolled during active disease.

The chain carries TRBV20-1 and TRBJ2-5, with 7 nucleotides matching TRBD2. The CDR3 has 12 amino acids. CDR1 and CDR2 (germline): DFQATT, SNEGSKA (reference sequence). The V gene end was trimmed by 3 bases and the J gene end by 10 bases; junction bases not matched to a gene: 8. The CDR3 region is CSASGEGSSQYF. The CDR3 bases are TGCAGTGCTAGTGGGGAGGGCTCGAGCCAGTACTTC.

This sequence joins TRBV6-6 and TRBJ2-4; no clear D. With 0 bases removed from V and 5 bases from J, the gap between germline ends came to 5 bases. Germline loops: CDR1 MNHNY, CDR2 SVGAGI (reference sequence). This CDR3 region has 13 residues. The CDR3 here is CASSYSAENIQYF. DNA for the CDR3: TGTGCCAGCAGTTACTCGGCGGAAAACATTCAGTACTTC.

The table lists this clone with a count of one. The chain couples TRBV30 to TRBJ2-3; TRBD2 aligns across 7 bases. The germline CDR1 and CDR2 sequences are GTSNPN and SVGIG (reference sequence). The V and J ends lost 0 bases and 1 base, in that order; junction bases with no gene match: 7. This CDR3 has 16 amino acids. The CDR3 DNA follows: TGTGCCTGGAGTGTAAAGTCGGCGGGGGGCACAGATACGCAGTATTTT. Translating it yields CAWSVKSAGGTDTQYF.

J is TRBJ1-2 and V is TRBV30, with 12 bases that match TRBD1. Germline V CDR1 and CDR2: GTSNPN, SVGIG (reference sequence). J gave up 6 bases and V 3 bases, and 5 bases lay outside the gene matches. The CDR3 is made up of 14 amino acids. The DNA of the CDR3 is TGTGCCTGGAGGGGGGACAGGGGGCGCGATGGCTACACCTTC. It translates to CAWRGDRGRDGYTF.

The chain has TRBV4-1 and TRBJ2-2; tentatively, D is TRBD1 (6 bases). The CDR3 extends over 17 amino acids. Trimming left V 4 bases short and J 1 base short, with 16 bases between. Germline V gives CDR1 MGHRA, CDR2 YSYEKL. The CDR3 DNA is TGCGCCAGCAGCCTAACGAGGGTGGGACAGAACACCGGGGAGCTGTTTTTT. Encoded protein: CASSLTRVGQNTGELFF.

The rearrangement joins TRBV7-2 to TRBJ2-7; 13 bases are a match to TRBD2. CDR3 length: 16 amino acids. With 5 bases clipped from V and 2 bases from J, the junction kept 6 bases outside the gene matches. Germline CDR1 is SGHTA and CDR2 is FQGNSA. CDR3 DNA: TGTGCCAGCAGCCGGACTAGCGGGAGTGGGGCCTACGAGCAGTACTTC. Its translation is CASSRTSGSGAYEQYF. Full variable domain (outside the CDR3, taken from reference TRBV7-2 and TRBJ2-7): GAGVSQSPSNKVTEKGKDVELRCDPISGHTALYWYRQSLGQGLEFLIYFQGNSAPDKSGLPSDRFSAERTGGSVSTLTIQRTQQEDSAVYLCASSRTSGSGAYEQYFGPGTRLTVT.

V gene TRBV10-3 combines with J gene TRBJ2-7, with 13 positions matching TRBD2. V was clipped by 4 bases and J by 5 bases; unmatched bases: 2. CDR3 length: 14 amino acids. Looked up from germline, CDR1 is ENHRY and CDR2 is SYGVKD. This CDR3 is CAISGTSGSNEQYF. As DNA, the CDR3 is TGTGCCATCAGTGGGACTAGCGGGAGCAACGAGCAGTACTTC.

The V and J genes are TRBV5-4 and TRBJ1-1, with 7 bases that match TRBD1. Germline loops: CDR1 SGHNT, CDR2 YYREEE (reference sequence). V gave up 2 bases and J gave up 0 bases; unmatched junction bases: 7. There are 16 residues in the CDR3. This CDR3 reads CASSLPIGTVNTEAFF. The CDR3 nucleotides read TGTGCCAGCAGCTTACCCATCGGGACAGTGAACACTGAAGCTTTCTTT.

The rearrangement uses TRBV6-5 and TRBJ1-5; D gene ambiguous. CDR3 length: 14 residues. V was pared by 6 bases and J by 3 bases, with 12 bases between. The germline V gene encodes CDR1 MNHEY and CDR2 SVGAGI. CDR3 protein: CASSREYTNQPQHF. CDR3 nucleotide sequence: TGTGCCAGCAGCCGGGAGTATACCAATCAGCCCCAGCATTTT.

J is TRBJ2-1 and V is TRBV7-3; TRBD2 aligns across 9 bases. CDR1 and CDR2 from the germline V gene are SGHTA and FQGTGA. This CDR3 has 14 residues. With 2 bases clipped from V and 5 bases from J, the junction kept 1 base outside the gene matches. This CDR3 is CASSLSSGNNEQFF. DNA for the CDR3: TGTGCCAGCAGCTTATCTAGCGGGAACAATGAGCAGTTCTTC. Looking up the rest from reference TRBV7-3 and TRBJ2-1 gives the full variable domain: GAGVSQTPSNKVTEKGKYVELRCDPISGHTALYWYRQSLGQGPEFLIYFQGTGAADDSGLPNDRFFAVRPEGSVSTLKIQRTERGDSAVYLCASSLSSGNNEQFFGPGTRLTVL.

The V and J genes are TRBV1 and TRBJ2-7; TRBD2 is taken as the D call from the table, unchecked against the DNA. TRBV1 is labeled a pseudogene. This CDR3 region has 15 residues. CDR3 loop: CTSSQDRQRPYEQYF. The CDR3 DNA reads TGCACCAGCAGCCAAGATCGCCAGCGGCCCTACGAGCAGTACTTC.

This clone occurred a few times. This sequence joins TRBV18 and TRBJ2-2; 8 bases map to TRBD1. This CDR3 contains 15 residues. Germline CDR1 and CDR2: KGHSH and LQKENI. The V gene end was trimmed by 6 bases and the J gene end by 5 bases; junction bases not matched to a gene: 8. The CDR3 nucleotides are TGTGCCAGCTCTCTCCGGACAGGGTCAACCGGGGAGCTGTTTTTT. It encodes CASSLRTGSTGELFF.

This clone occurred a few times. J is TRBJ1-1 and V is TRBV18; D may be TRBD1 (5 bases). The CDR3 contains 15 residues. Trimming removed 0 bases at V and 0 bases at J, with 8 bases between. The germline CDR1 and CDR2 sequences are KGHSH and LQKENI. The CDR3 is CASSPPGGMNTEAFF. The CDR3 DNA follows: TGTGCCAGCTCACCACCGGGGGGAATGAACACTGAAGCTTTCTTT.

This chain links TRBV5-4 with TRBJ2-1; 13 bases agree with TRBD2. The CDR3 extends over 17 amino acids. Germline V gene sequence: CDR1 SGHNT, CDR2 YYREEE (reference sequence). J lost 7 bases, V lost 3 bases, and 10 bases had no gene match. CDR3 in DNA: TGTGCCAGCAGCTGGGGGACTAGCGGGATTTCCGAGAATGAGCAGTTCTTC. The encoded protein is CASSWGTSGISENEQFF.

The chain carries TRBV4-1 and TRBJ1-1; possible D gene TRBD1, 5 bases. The length of the CDR3 is 17 residues. Trimming pared 0 bases from V and 0 bases from J, leaving 14 bases between. Germline CDR1 is MGHRA and CDR2 is YSYEKL. CDR3 loop: CASSQDRAARVNTEAFF. The CDR3 bases are TGCGCCAGCAGCCAAGATAGAGCAGCCAGGGTGAACACTGAAGCTTTCTTT.

This chain links TRBV29-1 with TRBJ2-1, with D possibly matching TRBD1 (6 bases). CDR1 SQVTM and CDR2 ANQGSEA come from the germline V gene. Between the trimmed V and J ends, which lost 6 bases and 5 bases, there was a span of 17 bases. The CDR3 has 14 amino acids. The CDR3 reads CSVLQGTVNNEQFF. CDR3 nucleotide sequence: TGCAGCGTGCTACAGGGCACTGTGAACAATGAGCAGTTCTTC.

The DNA for the CDR3 is TGTGCCTGGAGTTTAAGACTTAGCAATCAGCCCCAGCATTTT. This codes for CAWSLRLSNQPQHF. The J gene is TRBJ1-5, the V gene TRBV30; no reliable D call. V lost 2 bases to trimming and J lost 0 bases, with 8 bases between them. This CDR3 has 14 amino acids. Germline assignment: CDR1 GTSNPN and CDR2 SVGIG (reference sequence).

V gene TRBV7-5 combines with J gene TRBJ2-1; the table's D call TRBD1 went unverified against the DNA. TRBV7-5 is given as a pseudogene. The CDR3 is 17 amino acids. This CDR3 reads CARTQGGRYSSYNEQFF. In nucleotides, the CDR3 is TGTGCCAGAACTCAAGGGGGCAGGTACAGCTCCTACAATGAGCAGTTCTTC.

V and J are TRBV9 and TRBJ2-5, with TRBD2 as a possible D gene (6 bases). CDR1 and CDR2 (germline): SGDLS, YYNGEE. Trimming left V 0 bases short and J 5 bases short, with 11 bases between. The CDR3 sequence is 14 residues long. Written as DNA, the CDR3 is TGTGCCAGCAGCGTAGCGGGGAGGAGGGAGACCCAGTACTTC. The encoded protein is CASSVAGRRETQYF. Supplemented by reference TRBV9 and TRBJ2-5, the full variable domain reads DSGVTQTPKHLITATGQRVTLRCSPRSGDLSVYWYQQSLDQGLQFLIQYYNGEERAKGNILERFSAQQFPDLHSELNLSSLELGDSALYFCASSVAGRRETQYFGPGTRLLVL.

The chain carries TRBV4-2 and TRBJ2-7, with 10 bases lining up with TRBD2. Trimming took 2 bases from V and 2 from J; bases not matched to a gene: 3. Germline V gene sequence: CDR1 LGHNA, CDR2 YNFKEQ. The CDR3 has 15 amino acids. The CDR3 DNA reads TGTGCCAGCAGCCAAAGGACTAGCGGTCCCTACGAGCAGTACTTC. Protein sequence: CASSQRTSGPYEQYF.

This chain connects TRBV28 to TRBJ2-7, with 11 bases aligning to TRBD2. J gave up 3 bases and V 5 bases, and 6 bases lay outside the gene matches. The CDR3 extends over 15 amino acids. CDR1 MDHEN and CDR2 SYDVKM come from the germline V gene. The CDR3 reads CASSPTSGSVYEQYF. The CDR3 DNA follows: TGTGCCAGCAGTCCTACTAGCGGGAGTGTCTACGAGCAGTACTTC.

In its sample, this clone was seen a few times. The chain carries TRBV30 and TRBJ1-2; D gene ambiguous. The V gene's germline CDR1 is GTSNPN and CDR2 SVGIG (reference sequence). This CDR3 contains 13 residues. The V end lost 3 bases, the J end lost 7 bases, and 15 bases lay between the germline ends. CDR3 loop: CAWRFRRAGGYTF. CDR3 DNA: TGTGCCTGGAGGTTCCGGCGAGCGGGTGGCTACACCTTC.

V is TRBV6-5 and J is TRBJ1-1; D is perhaps TRBD1 (5 bases). V shed 5 bases and J shed 4 bases, with 11 bases lying between them. There are 13 residues in the CDR3. Germline CDR1 MNHEY, CDR2 SVGAGI. CDR3 coding DNA: TGTGCCAGCAGTAGGACCGGGGGCACTGAAGCTTTCTTT. Translated: CASSRTGGTEAFF.

The J gene is TRBJ2-2, the V gene TRBV11-1; D perhaps matches TRBD2 (5 bases). This CDR3 has 14 amino acids. Per germline, CDR1 SGHAT and CDR2 FQDESV (reference sequence). The V end lost 5 bases, the J end lost 3 bases, and 10 bases lay between the germline ends. The CDR3 loop is CASSPGIYTGELFF. In DNA, the CDR3 is TGTGCCAGCAGCCCCGGGATTTACACCGGGGAGCTGTTTTTT. Together with reference TRBV11-1 and TRBJ2-2, the CDR3 gives the full variable domain: EAEVAQSPRYKITEKSQAVAFWCDPISGHATLYWYRQILGQGPELLVQFQDESVVDDSQLPKDRFSAERLKGVDSTLKIQPAELGDSAMYLCASSPGIYTGELFFGEGSRLTVL.

This chain links TRBV7-2 with TRBJ2-3; TRBD2 aligns across 8 bases. V lost 1 base and J lost 6; bases outside the gene matches: 9. Germline CDR1 SGHTA, CDR2 FQGNSA. The CDR3 loop spans 16 amino acids. CDR3 DNA: TGTGCCAGCAGCTTAGGCGGGGGGACTAGGAGCGATACGCAGTATTTT. This codes for CASSLGGGTRSDTQYF. The full variable domain, rest sourced from reference TRBV7-2 and TRBJ2-3, is GAGVSQSPSNKVTEKGKDVELRCDPISGHTALYWYRQSLGQGLEFLIYFQGNSAPDKSGLPSDRFSAERTGGSVSTLTIQRTQQEDSAVYLCASSLGGGTRSDTQYFGPGTRLTVL.

J is TRBJ2-1 and V is TRBV11-3; D might be TRBD1 (5 bases). Germline lookup yields CDR1 SGHNT and CDR2 YENEEA. V gave up 5 bases and J gave up 3 bases, with 14 bases separating them. The CDR3 spans 15 residues. In nucleotides, the CDR3 is TGTGCCAGCAGCCTCCGGCAGGGTTACTACAATGAGCAGTTCTTC. This translates into CASSLRQGYYNEQFF.

V gene TRBV10-3 combines with J gene TRBJ2-7, with 10 bases fitting TRBD1. The CDR3 runs 14 residues. Germline CDR1 reads ENHRY; CDR2 reads SYGVKD. V lost 3 bases to trimming and J lost 7 bases; unmatched junction nucleotides: 6. As DNA, the CDR3 is TGTGCCATCAGTGAAAGACAGGGGGCGGGAGAGCAGTACTTC. The encoded protein is CAISERQGAGEQYF.